A single sample is the source of the 14 T cell receptor beta chains below, sequenced in a study of cytomegalovirus exposure and HLA in healthy donors. PCR amplification relied on 60 Vbeta primers (plus 13 Jbeta primers). Assay: immunoSEQ multiplex PCR; the TCRdb copy retains only in-frame clones and omits some. The sample consists of 75,000 to 100,000 clones, about three quarters of them appearing once. Sequenced input: PBMCs. Source of these receptors: a man aged 55-75 years in good health and CMV-seronegative.

V is TRBV4-3 and J is TRBJ1-2; 7 bases are shared with TRBD1. CDR3 length equals 15 residues. Germline CDR1 is LGHNA and CDR2 is YSLEER. V trimming: 3 bases; J trimming: 0 bases; junction bases outside the gene matches: 4. The DNA of the CDR3 is TGCGCCAGCAGCCAGGGGGACAGATCTAACTATGGCTACACCTTC. Amino acid sequence: CASSQGDRSNYGYTF.

This clone has more than one count but fewer than ten. The chain recombines TRBV2 with TRBJ2-3, with 8 bases aligning to TRBD2. V trimming: 5 bases; J trimming: 0 bases; junction bases outside the gene matches: 4. Looked up from germline, CDR1 is SNHLY and CDR2 is FYNNEI. The CDR3 has 15 amino acids. The CDR3: CASSSRGGSTDTQYF. The CDR3 region has the DNA TGTGCCAGCAGTTCCCGGGGGGGCAGCACAGATACGCAGTATTTT.

The chain employs TRBV6-1 and TRBJ1-4; TRBD1 aligns across 9 bases. Germline V gene data show CDR1 as MNHNS and CDR2 as SASEGT. V was clipped by 2 bases and J by 7 bases; unmatched bases: 5. The CDR3 is 15 residues long. CDR3 protein: CASSEQGQGVEKLFF. CDR3 nucleotides: TGTGCCAGCAGTGAACAGGGACAGGGTGTTGAAAAACTGTTTTTT.

The CDR3 coding sequence is TGCGCCAGCAGTGAGTCGAGTCCTTACAATGAGCAGTTCTTC. This translates into CASSESSPYNEQFF. The genes are TRBV10-2 and TRBJ2-1; the D is unclear. The CDR3 extends over 14 amino acids. V was pared by 0 bases and J by 4 bases, with 7 bases between. Germline V gives CDR1 WSHSY, CDR2 SAAADI.

Here the CDR3 DNA reads TGTGCCAGCAGCGGAATCGGGACAGGGAAAGAGACCCAGTACTTC. Translation gives CASSGIGTGKETQYF. The rearrangement joins TRBV7-9 to TRBJ2-5; 9 nucleotides match TRBD1. V gave up 5 bases and J gave up 3 bases; unmatched junction bases: 7. The CDR3 sequence is 15 residues long. Germline V gene data show CDR1 as SEHNR and CDR2 as FQNEAQ (reference sequence).

V is TRBV27 and J is TRBJ1-1; 7 bases are a match to TRBD1. Germline trimming cut 6 bases from V and 0 bases from J; bases unmatched to any gene: 1. Looked up from germline, CDR1 is MNHEY and CDR2 is SMNVEV (reference sequence). CDR3 length: 13 amino acids. The CDR3 bases are TGTGCCAGCAGCGACAGGGTGAACACTGAAGCTTTCTTT. Its translation is CASSDRVNTEAFF.

The V call is TRBV27, the J call TRBJ2-7; 8 nucleotides align to TRBD2. In germline, CDR1 is MNHEY, CDR2 SMNVEV (reference sequence). Losses at the gene ends were 6 bases for V and 3 bases for J; bases not matched to a gene: 19. There are 18 residues in the CDR3. The CDR3 DNA reads TGTGCCAGCAGCCCGCCGGGACTAGAGCTTTCAAGGGGCTACGAGCAGTACTTC. Its translation is CASSPPGLELSRGYEQYF.

The genes are TRBV10-3 and TRBJ2-2, with D maybe TRBD2 (6 bases). The V and J ends lost 1 base and 0 bases respectively, with 21 bases between them. The germline V gene encodes CDR1 ENHRY and CDR2 SYGVKD. CDR3 length: 20 residues. The CDR3 protein is CAISEWPGAEVESNTGELFF. The CDR3 region has the DNA TGTGCCATCAGTGAGTGGCCGGGAGCAGAAGTGGAATCGAACACCGGGGAGCTGTTTTTT.

In its sample, this clone was seen a few times. The chain recombines TRBV2 with TRBJ2-1; 7 bases align to TRBD1. Germline V lookup: CDR1 SNHLY, CDR2 FYNNEI. With V trimmed by 4 bases and J by 4 bases, 4 bases remained unmatched. CDR3 length: 14 residues. CDR3 amino acids: CASSGLTGYNEQFF. In DNA, the CDR3 is TGTGCCAGCAGTGGCCTGACAGGGTACAATGAGCAGTTCTTC.

This clone came up a few times. Written as DNA, the CDR3 is TGTGCCAGCAGCTACAGACAGGGTGGTGGGGGCCAAGAGACCCAGTACTTC. Its translation is CASSYRQGGGGQETQYF. The genes are TRBV5-6 and TRBJ2-5; TRBD1 matches 7 bases. This CDR3 is built from 17 residues. Germline CDR1 is SGHDT and CDR2 is YYEEEE. J was trimmed by 1 base and V by 3 bases; bases with no gene match: 12.

This clone was seen just once. The chain couples TRBV6-5 to TRBJ2-5; a possible D gene is TRBD1 (5 bases). The CDR3 has 16 amino acids. V was trimmed by 0 bases and J by 2 bases, leaving 13 bases between them. Germline V gene data show CDR1 as MNHEY and CDR2 as SVGAGI. CDR3 in DNA: TGTGCCAGCAGTTACTCGAGGTACAGGAATCAAGAGACCCAGTACTTC. The encoded protein is CASSYSRYRNQETQYF.

V and J are TRBV7-9 and TRBJ2-5; 7 nucleotides agree with TRBD1. Germline V lookup: CDR1 SEHNR, CDR2 FQNEAQ (reference sequence). With 7 bases clipped from V and 2 bases from J, the junction kept 10 bases outside the gene matches. This CDR3 has 15 residues. The CDR3 loop is CASNQSPGQQETQYF. The CDR3 nucleotides are TGTGCCAGCAACCAATCCCCGGGACAGCAAGAGACCCAGTACTTC.

The rearrangement uses TRBV5-1 and TRBJ2-3; 8 bases match TRBD2. The germline V gene has CDR1 SGHRS and CDR2 YFSETQ. The J segment lost 5 bases and the V segment lost 0 bases, leaving 8 bases of the junction unmatched. The CDR3 has 16 residues. The CDR3 spells CASSLGVGGAEDTQYF. CDR3 DNA: TGCGCCAGCAGCTTGGGGGTCGGGGGGGCTGAAGATACGCAGTATTTT. Full variable domain (remainder filled in from reference TRBV5-1 and TRBJ2-3): KAGVTQTPRYLIKTRGQQVTLSCSPISGHRSVSWYQQTPGQGLQFLFEYFSETQRNKGNFPGRFSGRQFSNSRSEMNVSTLELGDSALYLCASSLGVGGAEDTQYFGPGTRLTVL.

The chain is built from TRBV5-1 and TRBJ2-5; D perhaps matches TRBD2 (6 bases). The DNA end is a closer match to TRBJ2-7, so the J assignment may be wrong. This CDR3 has 12 amino acids. Germline V gene lookup returns CDR1 SGHRS and CDR2 YFSETQ. CDR3: CASRGSSYEQYF. CDR3 DNA: TGCGCCAGCCGGGGGAGCTCCTACGAGCAGTACTTC.